The 18 T cell receptor beta chains in this list originate from one sample, sequenced in a study of cytomegalovirus exposure and HLA in healthy donors. The PCR used 60 Vbeta and 13 Jbeta primers. The method was immunoSEQ multiplex PCR; TCRdb's version includes in-frame clones alone and lacks a portion of them. The sample includes about 120,000 clones, 17% of them seen just once. Material: PBMCs. These receptors were taken from a female donor in good health and CMV-seropositive.

The V and J genes are TRBV6-1 and TRBJ1-1; D not resolved. CDR1 MNHNS and CDR2 SASEGT come from the germline V gene. The CDR3 has 15 residues. Between the trimmed V and J ends, which lost 3 bases and 4 bases, there was a span of 15 bases. This CDR3 is CASSDPRGRGTEAFF. The CDR3 DNA sequence: TGTGCCAGCAGTGACCCTCGAGGGCGCGGCACTGAAGCTTTCTTT.

This clone was recorded once. The V gene is TRBV9, the J gene TRBJ2-6, with TRBD1 identical over 7 bases. The trim removed 5 bases at V and 2 bases at J, leaving 7 bases unmatched. Germline V lookup: CDR1 SGDLS, CDR2 YYNGEE. CDR3 length equals 16 residues. CDR3 amino acids: CASSRQGQPGANVLTF. The CDR3 bases are TGTGCCAGCAGTAGACAGGGCCAACCTGGGGCCAACGTCCTGACTTTC.

The genes are TRBV6-4 and TRBJ2-1; perhaps TRBD2 as D (6 bases). There are 13 residues in the CDR3. Germline lookup yields CDR1 MRHNA and CDR2 SNTAGT. Trimming took off 4 bases at V and 8 bases at J, with 12 bases between the two ends. The CDR3 region has the DNA TGTGCCAGCAGTGTCCGCGGGGTTGATGAGCAGTTCTTC. Its translation is CASSVRGVDEQFF.

This clone was seen a few times. This chain joins TRBV21-1 and TRBJ1-5; no DNA check was done on the table's D call, TRBD1. TRBV21-1 is assigned pseudogene status. The CDR3 has 15 residues. The CDR3 reads CASSKAGRGVEPQHF. CDR3 DNA sequence: TGTGCCAGCAGCAAAGCTGGCAGGGGGGTAGAGCCCCAGCATTTT.

This clone was seen more than once but under ten times. This chain links TRBV28 with TRBJ2-7; 10 bases are shared with TRBD1. V lost 3 bases and J lost 3; bases outside the gene matches: 8. Germline V gives CDR1 MDHEN, CDR2 SYDVKM. This CDR3 contains 16 residues. The CDR3 nucleotides are TGTGCCAGCAGTTTTGGCCCGGGACAGGGGATCTACGAGCAGTACTTC. Translation gives CASSFGPGQGIYEQYF.

The table lists this clone with a few counts. The identical CDR3 is also encoded by other nucleotide sequences in the sample. The V call is TRBV5-1, the J call TRBJ1-1; 10 bases fit TRBD1. Germline trimming cut 4 bases from V and 1 base from J; bases unmatched to any gene: 7. This CDR3 contains 16 residues. Germline loops: CDR1 SGHRS, CDR2 YFSETQ. In DNA form, the CDR3 reads TGCGCCAGCAGCACTAGACAGGGGGCTCAGAACACTGAAGCTTTCTTT. Translated: CASSTRQGAQNTEAFF.

CDR3 nucleotide sequence: TGTGCCATCAGTGAGGACGGAGCCCATTATGGCTACACCTTC. Protein: CAISEDGAHYGYTF. The rearrangement links TRBV10-3 to TRBJ1-2; D gene uncertain. Trimming removed 2 bases at V and 5 bases at J, with 12 bases between. Germline V gives CDR1 ENHRY, CDR2 SYGVKD. This CDR3 spans 14 amino acids.

This clone was recorded a few times. The chain joins TRBV6-5 to TRBJ2-7; 8 nucleotides agree with TRBD1. J gave up 4 bases and V 0 bases, and 5 bases lay outside the gene matches. Germline V gene data show CDR1 as MNHEY and CDR2 as SVGAGI. CDR3 length equals 15 residues. The CDR3 DNA is TGTGCCAGCAGTTACTCCCGGGACAGGAGATACGAGCAGTACTTC. Its translation: CASSYSRDRRYEQYF.

This clone was recorded a few times. J is TRBJ2-7 and V is TRBV28; 8 bases line up with TRBD2. The CDR3 runs to 14 residues. Trimming removed 2 bases from V and 4 bases from J; junction bases left unmatched: 4. CDR1 and CDR2 (germline): MDHEN, SYDVKM. CDR3 residues: CASSLGTSGYEQYF. Here the CDR3 DNA reads TGTGCCAGCAGTTTAGGGACTAGTGGATACGAGCAGTACTTC.

The chain links TRBV2 to TRBJ2-3; 9 positions match TRBD1. This CDR3 region has 15 residues. The germline V gene encodes CDR1 SNHLY and CDR2 FYNNEI. The junction had 8 bases not matched to a gene; V was cut back by 4 bases and J by 6 bases. CDR3 region: CASSARDRDLDTQYF. CDR3 DNA: TGTGCCAGCAGTGCCCGGGACAGGGATCTCGATACGCAGTATTTT.

The chain uses TRBV25-1 and TRBJ1-6; 11 nucleotides agree with TRBD1. Trimming took 1 base from V and 8 from J; bases not matched to a gene: 4. CDR3 length: 16 residues. CDR1 MGHDK and CDR2 SYGVNS come from the germline V gene. CDR3 loop: CASSEFRTGGHSPLHF. As DNA, the CDR3 is TGTGCCAGCAGTGAATTTCGGACAGGGGGCCATTCACCCCTCCACTTT.

This clone has a handful of counts. This sequence joins TRBV25-1 and TRBJ1-1; D gene unclear. The germline gives CDR1 MGHDK, CDR2 SYGVNS. The CDR3 contains 12 residues. Trimming removed 6 bases at V and 3 bases at J, with 8 bases between. The DNA for the CDR3 is TGTGCCAGCAGGGATCGGGACACTGAAGCTTTCTTT. The encoded protein is CASRDRDTEAFF.

The table lists this clone with a few counts. V gene TRBV11-1 combines with J gene TRBJ2-7, with TRBD1 matching 9 bases. This CDR3 has 19 amino acids. V lost 5 bases and J lost 4; bases outside the gene matches: 21. Germline lookup yields CDR1 SGHAT and CDR2 FQDESV (reference sequence). In DNA form, the CDR3 reads TGTGCCAGCAGCCGGGGACAGGGTGTGGTCAGCGGGGATGGATACGAGCAGTACTTC. Translated, it gives CASSRGQGVVSGDGYEQYF.

The rearrangement joins TRBV19 to TRBJ1-1; D not resolved. The CDR3 sequence is 14 residues long. Per the germline V gene, CDR1 is LNHDA and CDR2 is SQIVND (reference sequence). Trimming took off 5 bases at V and 1 base at J, with 11 bases between the two ends. The CDR3 protein is CASSPFAGNTEAFF. The CDR3, as DNA: TGTGCCAGTAGTCCTTTTGCGGGGAACACTGAAGCTTTCTTT.

The J gene is TRBJ2-7, the V gene TRBV29-1; 8 positions agree with TRBD2. Germline CDR1 is SQVTM and CDR2 is ANQGSEA. There are 12 residues in the CDR3. V lost 7 bases and J lost 1; bases outside the gene matches: 3. CDR3 coding DNA: TGCAGCGCCATAGCGGGGTCCTACGAGCAGTACTTC. Translating it yields CSAIAGSYEQYF.

The chain has TRBV29-1 and TRBJ1-2; TRBD1 matches 8 bases. Germline V gives CDR1 SQVTM, CDR2 ANQGSEA. The trim removed 6 bases at V and 2 bases at J, leaving 8 bases unmatched. CDR3 length: 14 residues. The CDR3 is CSVSRGRGNYGYTF. The CDR3 nucleotides read TGCAGCGTCTCCAGGGGGCGGGGGAACTATGGCTACACCTTC.

This clone has a handful of counts. V is TRBV6-1 and J is TRBJ2-2; D unresolved. Trimming left V 3 bases short and J 1 base short, with 6 bases between. Looked up from germline, CDR1 is MNHNS and CDR2 is SASEGT. The CDR3 contains 14 residues. For the CDR3, the DNA is TGTGCCAGCAGTGAGCCGGGGAACACCGGGGAGCTGTTTTTT. Its translation is CASSEPGNTGELFF.

The V and J genes are TRBV5-1 and TRBJ1-1; TRBD1 matches at 8 bases. The germline CDR1 and CDR2 sequences are SGHRS and YFSETQ. The trim removed 4 bases at V and 3 bases at J, leaving 8 bases unmatched. This CDR3 has 15 amino acids. CDR3 sequence (DNA): TGCGCCAGCAGCCCAGGGGGCGGTTCGGACACTGAAGCTTTCTTT. Translated: CASSPGGGSDTEAFF.